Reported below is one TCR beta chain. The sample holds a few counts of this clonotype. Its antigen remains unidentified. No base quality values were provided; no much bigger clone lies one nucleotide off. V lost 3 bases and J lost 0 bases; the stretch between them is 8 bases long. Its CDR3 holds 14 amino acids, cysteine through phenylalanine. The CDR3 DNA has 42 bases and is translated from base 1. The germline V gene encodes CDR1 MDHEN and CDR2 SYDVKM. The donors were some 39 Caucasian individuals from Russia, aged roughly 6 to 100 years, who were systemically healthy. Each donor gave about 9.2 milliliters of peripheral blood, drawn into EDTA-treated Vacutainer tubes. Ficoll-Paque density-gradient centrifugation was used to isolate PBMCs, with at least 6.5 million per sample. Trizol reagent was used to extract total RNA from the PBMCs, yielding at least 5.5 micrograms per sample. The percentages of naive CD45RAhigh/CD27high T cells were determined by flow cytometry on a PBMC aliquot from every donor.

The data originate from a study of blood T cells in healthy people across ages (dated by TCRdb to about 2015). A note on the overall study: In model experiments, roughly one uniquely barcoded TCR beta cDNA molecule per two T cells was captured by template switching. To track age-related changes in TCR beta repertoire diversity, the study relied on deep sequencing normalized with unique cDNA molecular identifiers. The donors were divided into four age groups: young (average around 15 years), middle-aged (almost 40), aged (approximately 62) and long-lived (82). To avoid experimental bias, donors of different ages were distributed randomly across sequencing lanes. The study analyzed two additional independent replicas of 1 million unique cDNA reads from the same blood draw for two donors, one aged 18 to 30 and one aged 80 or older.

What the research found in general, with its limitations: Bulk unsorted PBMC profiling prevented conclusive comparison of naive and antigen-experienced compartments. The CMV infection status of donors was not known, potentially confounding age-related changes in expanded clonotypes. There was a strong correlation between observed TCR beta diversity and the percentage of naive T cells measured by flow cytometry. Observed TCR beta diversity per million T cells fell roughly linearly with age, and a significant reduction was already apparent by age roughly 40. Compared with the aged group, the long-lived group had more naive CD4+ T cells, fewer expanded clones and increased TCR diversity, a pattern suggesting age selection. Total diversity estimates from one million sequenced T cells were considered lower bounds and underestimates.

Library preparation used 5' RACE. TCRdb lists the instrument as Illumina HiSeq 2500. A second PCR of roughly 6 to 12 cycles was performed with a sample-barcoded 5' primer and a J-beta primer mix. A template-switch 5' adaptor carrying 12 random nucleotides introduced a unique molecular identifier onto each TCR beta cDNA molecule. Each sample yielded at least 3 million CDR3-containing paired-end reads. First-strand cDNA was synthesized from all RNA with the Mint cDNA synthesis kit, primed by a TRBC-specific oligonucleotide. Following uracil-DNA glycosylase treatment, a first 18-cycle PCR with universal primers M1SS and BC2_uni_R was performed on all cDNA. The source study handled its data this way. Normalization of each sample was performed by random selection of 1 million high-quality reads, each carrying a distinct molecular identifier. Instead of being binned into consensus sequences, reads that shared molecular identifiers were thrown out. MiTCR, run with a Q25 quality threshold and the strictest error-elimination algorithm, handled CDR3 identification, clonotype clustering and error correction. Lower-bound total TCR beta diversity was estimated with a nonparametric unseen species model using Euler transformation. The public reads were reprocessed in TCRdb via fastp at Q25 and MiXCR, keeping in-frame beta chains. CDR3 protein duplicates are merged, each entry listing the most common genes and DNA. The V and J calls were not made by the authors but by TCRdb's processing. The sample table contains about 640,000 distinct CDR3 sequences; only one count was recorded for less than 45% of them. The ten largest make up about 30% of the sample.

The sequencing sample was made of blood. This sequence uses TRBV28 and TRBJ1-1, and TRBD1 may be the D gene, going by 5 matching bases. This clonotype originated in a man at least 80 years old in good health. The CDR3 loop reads CASSFQGMNTEAFF. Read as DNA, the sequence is TGTGCCAGCAGTTTCCAGGGCATGAACACTGAAGCTTTCTTT.